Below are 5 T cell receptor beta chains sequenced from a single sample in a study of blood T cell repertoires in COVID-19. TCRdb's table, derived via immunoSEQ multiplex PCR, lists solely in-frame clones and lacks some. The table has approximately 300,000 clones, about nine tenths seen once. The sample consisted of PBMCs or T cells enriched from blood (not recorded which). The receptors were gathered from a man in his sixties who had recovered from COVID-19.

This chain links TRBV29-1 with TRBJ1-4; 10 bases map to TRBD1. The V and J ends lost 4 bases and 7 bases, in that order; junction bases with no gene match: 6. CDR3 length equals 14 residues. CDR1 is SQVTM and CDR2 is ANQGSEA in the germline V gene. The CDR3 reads CSVAPGTGAEKLFF. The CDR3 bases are TGCAGCGTTGCTCCAGGGACAGGGGCTGAAAAACTGTTTTTT.

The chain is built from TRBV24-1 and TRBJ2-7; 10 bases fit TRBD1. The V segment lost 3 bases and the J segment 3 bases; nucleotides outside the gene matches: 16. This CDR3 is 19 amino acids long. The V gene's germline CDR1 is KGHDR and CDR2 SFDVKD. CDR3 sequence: CATSDRRTGGPRDGYEQYF. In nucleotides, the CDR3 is TGTGCCACCAGTGATCGAAGGACAGGGGGGCCACGGGACGGCTACGAGCAGTACTTC.

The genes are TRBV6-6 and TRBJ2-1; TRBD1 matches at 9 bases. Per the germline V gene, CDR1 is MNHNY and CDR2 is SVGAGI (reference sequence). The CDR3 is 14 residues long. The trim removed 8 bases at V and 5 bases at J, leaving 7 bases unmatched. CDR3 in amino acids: CASVGQGLHNEQFF. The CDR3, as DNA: TGTGCCAGCGTAGGACAGGGGTTGCACAATGAGCAGTTCTTC.

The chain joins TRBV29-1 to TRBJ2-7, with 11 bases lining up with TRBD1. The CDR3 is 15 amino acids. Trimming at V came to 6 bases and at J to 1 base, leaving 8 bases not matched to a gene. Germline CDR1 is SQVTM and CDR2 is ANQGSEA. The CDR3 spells CSVAIGQGASYEQYF. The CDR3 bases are TGCAGCGTCGCCATCGGACAGGGGGCTTCCTACGAGCAGTACTTC.

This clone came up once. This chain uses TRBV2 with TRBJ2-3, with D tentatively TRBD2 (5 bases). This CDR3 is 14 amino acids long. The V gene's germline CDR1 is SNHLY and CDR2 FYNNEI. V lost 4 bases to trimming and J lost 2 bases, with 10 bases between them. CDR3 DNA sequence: TGTGCCAGCAGTGGGGAGCAGACCACAGATACGCAGTATTTT. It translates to CASSGEQTTDTQYF.